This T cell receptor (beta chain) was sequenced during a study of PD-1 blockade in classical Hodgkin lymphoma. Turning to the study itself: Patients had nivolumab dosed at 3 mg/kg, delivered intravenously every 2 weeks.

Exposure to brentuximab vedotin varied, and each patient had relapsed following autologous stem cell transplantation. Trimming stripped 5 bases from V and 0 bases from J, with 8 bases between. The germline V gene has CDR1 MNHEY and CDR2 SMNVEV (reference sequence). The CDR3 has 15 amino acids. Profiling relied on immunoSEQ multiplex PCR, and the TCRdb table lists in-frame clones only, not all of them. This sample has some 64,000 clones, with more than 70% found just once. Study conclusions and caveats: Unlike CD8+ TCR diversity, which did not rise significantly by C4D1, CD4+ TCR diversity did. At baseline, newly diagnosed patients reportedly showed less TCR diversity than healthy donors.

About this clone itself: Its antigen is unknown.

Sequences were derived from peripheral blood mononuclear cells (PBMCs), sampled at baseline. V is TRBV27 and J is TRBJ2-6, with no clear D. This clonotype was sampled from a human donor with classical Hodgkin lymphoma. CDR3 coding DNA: TGTGCCAGCAGTCAGGCACCCTCTGGGGCCAACGTCCTGACTTTC. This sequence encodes CASSQAPSGANVLTF.